One T cell receptor (beta chain) is described in this entry. These data are taken from a study of T cell changes during pregnancy in multiple sclerosis. The assay was immunoSEQ multiplex PCR, and TCRdb's table has in-frame clones only and misses some. This table has 50,000 to 80,000 clones, roughly 92% appearing once. The CDR3 contains 12 residues. V was cut by 8 bases and J by 0 bases, with 7 bases left in between. Germline CDR1 is LGHNT and CDR2 is FRNRAP. The TCR sequence derives from a female donor with multiple sclerosis, enrolled in a pregnancy study. The rearrangement links TRBV12-5 to TRBJ2-5; D possibly corresponds to TRBD1 (5 bases). The sample consisted of peripheral blood, taken in the second trimester of pregnancy. For the CDR3, the DNA is TGTGCTAGTAGCAGGGACCAAGAGACCCAGTACTTC. The encoded protein is CASSRDQETQYF.